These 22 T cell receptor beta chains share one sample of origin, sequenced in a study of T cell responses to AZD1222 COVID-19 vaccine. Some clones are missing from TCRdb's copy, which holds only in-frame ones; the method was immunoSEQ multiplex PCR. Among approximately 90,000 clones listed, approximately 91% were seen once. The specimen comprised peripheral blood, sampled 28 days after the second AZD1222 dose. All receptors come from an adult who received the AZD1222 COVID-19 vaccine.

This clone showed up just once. CDR3 loop: CASSPVLSGNTIYF. CDR3 nucleotide sequence: TGTGCCAGCAGCCCGGTCCTCTCTGGAAACACCATATATTTT. The J gene is TRBJ1-3, the V gene TRBV7-9, with unresolved D. CDR1 and CDR2 from the germline V gene are SEHNR and FQNEAQ (reference sequence). The V end was cut by 5 bases, the J end by 0 bases, with 8 bases between. This CDR3 is 14 amino acids long.

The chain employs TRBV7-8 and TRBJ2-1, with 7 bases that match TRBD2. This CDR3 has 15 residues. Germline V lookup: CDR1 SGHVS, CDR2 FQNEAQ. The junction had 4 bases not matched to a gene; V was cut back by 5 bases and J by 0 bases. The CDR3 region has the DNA TGTGCCAGCAGCCCCGCGGGGGTCTCCTACAATGAGCAGTTCTTC. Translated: CASSPAGVSYNEQFF.

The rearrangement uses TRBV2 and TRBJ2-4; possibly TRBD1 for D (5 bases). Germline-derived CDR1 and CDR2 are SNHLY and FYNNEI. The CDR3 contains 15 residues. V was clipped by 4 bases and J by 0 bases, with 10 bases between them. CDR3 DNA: TGTGCCAGCAGTGCAGGGTACCTAGCCAAAAACATTCAGTACTTC. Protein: CASSAGYLAKNIQYF. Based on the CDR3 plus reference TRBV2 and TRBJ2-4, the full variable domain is EPEVTQTPSHQVTQMGQEVILRCVPISNHLYFYWYRQILGQKVEFLVSFYNNEISEKSEIFDDQFSVERPDGSNFTLKIRSTKLEDSAMYFCASSAGYLAKNIQYFGAGTRLSVL.

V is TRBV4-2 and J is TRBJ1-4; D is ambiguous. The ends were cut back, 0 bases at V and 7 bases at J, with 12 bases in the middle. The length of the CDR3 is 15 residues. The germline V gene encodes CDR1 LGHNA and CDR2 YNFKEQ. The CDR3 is CASSQEGGRREKLFF. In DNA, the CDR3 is TGTGCCAGCAGCCAAGAGGGCGGCCGTCGTGAAAAACTGTTTTTT.

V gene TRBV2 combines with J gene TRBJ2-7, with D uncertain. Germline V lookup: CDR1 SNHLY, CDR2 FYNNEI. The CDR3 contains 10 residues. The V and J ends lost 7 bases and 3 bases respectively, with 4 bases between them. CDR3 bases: TGTGCCAGCACCCACTACGAGCAGTACTTC. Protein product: CASTHYEQYF.

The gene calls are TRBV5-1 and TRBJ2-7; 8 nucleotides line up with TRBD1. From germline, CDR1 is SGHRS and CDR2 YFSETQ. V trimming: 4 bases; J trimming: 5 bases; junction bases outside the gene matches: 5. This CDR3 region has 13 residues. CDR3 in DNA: TGCGCCAGCAGCCCCAGGACAGGGAACGAGCAGTACTTC. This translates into CASSPRTGNEQYF.

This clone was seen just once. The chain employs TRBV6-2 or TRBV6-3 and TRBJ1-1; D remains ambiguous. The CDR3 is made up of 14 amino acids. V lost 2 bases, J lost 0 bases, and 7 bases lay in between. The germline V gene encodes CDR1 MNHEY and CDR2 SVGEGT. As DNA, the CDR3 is TGTGCCAGCAGTTACCTGAGGGTGAACACTGAAGCTTTCTTT. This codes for CASSYLRVNTEAFF.

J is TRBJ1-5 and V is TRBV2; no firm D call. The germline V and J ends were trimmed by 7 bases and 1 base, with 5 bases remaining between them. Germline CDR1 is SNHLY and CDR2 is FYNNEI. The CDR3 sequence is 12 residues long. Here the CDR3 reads CASKVSNQPQHF. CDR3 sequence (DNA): TGTGCCAGCAAGGTGAGCAATCAGCCCCAGCATTTT.

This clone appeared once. This CDR3 reads CASSKRNEQFF. CDR3 bases: TGTGCCAGTTCCAAGCGTAATGAGCAGTTCTTC. V and J are TRBV6-5 and TRBJ2-1; D ambiguous. Trimming removed 9 bases from V and 7 bases from J, with 10 bases in between. This CDR3 contains 11 residues. The germline CDR1 and CDR2 sequences are MNHEY and SVGAGI.

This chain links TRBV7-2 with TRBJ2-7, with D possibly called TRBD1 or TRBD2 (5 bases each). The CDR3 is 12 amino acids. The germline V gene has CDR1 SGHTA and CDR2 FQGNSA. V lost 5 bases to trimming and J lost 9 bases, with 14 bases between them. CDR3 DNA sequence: TGTGCCAGCAGCCCGGGGCGCTCAAGGCAGTACTTC. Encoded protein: CASSPGRSRQYF. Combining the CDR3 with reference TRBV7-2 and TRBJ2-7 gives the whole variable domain GAGVSQSPSNKVTEKGKDVELRCDPISGHTALYWYRQSLGQGLEFLIYFQGNSAPDKSGLPSDRFSAERTGGSVSTLTIQRTQQEDSAVYLCASSPGRSRQYFGPGTRLTVT.

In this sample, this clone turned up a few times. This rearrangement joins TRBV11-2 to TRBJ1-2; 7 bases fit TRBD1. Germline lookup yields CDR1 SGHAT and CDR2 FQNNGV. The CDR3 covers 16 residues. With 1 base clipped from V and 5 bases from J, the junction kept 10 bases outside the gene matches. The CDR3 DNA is TGTGCCAGCAGCTTAGTTAAGGGGACAGCAGAATATGGCTACACCTTC. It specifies CASSLVKGTAEYGYTF.

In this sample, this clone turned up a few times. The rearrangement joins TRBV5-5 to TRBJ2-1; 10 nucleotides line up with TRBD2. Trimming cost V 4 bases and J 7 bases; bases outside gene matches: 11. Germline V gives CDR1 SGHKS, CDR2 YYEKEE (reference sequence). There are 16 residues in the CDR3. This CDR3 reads CASSQGEVAGGNEQFF. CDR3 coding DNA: TGTGCCAGCAGCCAGGGTGAGGTAGCGGGGGGAAATGAGCAGTTCTTC. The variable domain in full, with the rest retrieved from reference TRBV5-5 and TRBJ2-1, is DAGVTQSPTHLIKTRGQQVTLRCSPISGHKSVSWYQQVLGQGPQFIFQYYEKEERGRGNFPDRFSARQFPNYSSELNVNALLLGDSALYLCASSQGEVAGGNEQFFGPGTRLTVL.

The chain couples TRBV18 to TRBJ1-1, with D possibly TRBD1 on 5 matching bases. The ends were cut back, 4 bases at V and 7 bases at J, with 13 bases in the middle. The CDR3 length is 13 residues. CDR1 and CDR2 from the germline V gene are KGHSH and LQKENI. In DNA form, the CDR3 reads TGTGCCAGCTCACAGGACTGGGGCGGTGAAGCTTTCTTT. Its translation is CASSQDWGGEAFF.

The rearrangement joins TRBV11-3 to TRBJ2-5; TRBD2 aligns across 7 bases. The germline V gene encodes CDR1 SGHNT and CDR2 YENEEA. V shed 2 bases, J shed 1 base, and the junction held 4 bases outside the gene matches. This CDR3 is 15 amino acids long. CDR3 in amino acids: CASSLRDYIQETQYF. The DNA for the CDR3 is TGTGCCAGCAGCTTAAGGGACTACATCCAAGAGACCCAGTACTTC. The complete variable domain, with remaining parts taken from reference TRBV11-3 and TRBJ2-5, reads EAGVVQSPRYKIIEKKQPVAFWCNPISGHNTLYWYLQNLGQGPELLIRYENEEAVDDSQLPKDRFSAERLKGVDSTLKIQPAELGDSAVYLCASSLRDYIQETQYFGPGTRLLVL.

CDR3 in DNA: TGCGCCAGCAGCTTGTTGGTAGGGTTGAACACTGAAGCTTTCTTT. It specifies CASSLLVGLNTEAFF. The rearrangement links TRBV5-1 to TRBJ1-1; no reliable D call. Germline CDR1 and CDR2: SGHRS and YFSETQ. V was shortened by 1 base and J by 0 bases, with 10 bases between the two germline ends. The CDR3 covers 15 residues.

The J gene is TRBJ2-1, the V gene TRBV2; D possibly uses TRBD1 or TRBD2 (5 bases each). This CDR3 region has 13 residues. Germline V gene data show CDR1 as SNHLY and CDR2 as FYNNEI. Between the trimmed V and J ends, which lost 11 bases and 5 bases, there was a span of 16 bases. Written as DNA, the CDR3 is TGTGCCGTCCGTGGGACGCTAAACAATGAGCAGTTCTTC. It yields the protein CAVRGTLNNEQFF.

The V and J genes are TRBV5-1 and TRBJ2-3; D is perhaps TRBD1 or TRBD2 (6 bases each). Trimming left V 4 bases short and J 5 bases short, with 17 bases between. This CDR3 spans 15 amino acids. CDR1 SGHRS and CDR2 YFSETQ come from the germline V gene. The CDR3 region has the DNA TGCGCCAGCAGCCTCATGGGGGGCGAACGAGATACGCAGTATTTT. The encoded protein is CASSLMGGERDTQYF.

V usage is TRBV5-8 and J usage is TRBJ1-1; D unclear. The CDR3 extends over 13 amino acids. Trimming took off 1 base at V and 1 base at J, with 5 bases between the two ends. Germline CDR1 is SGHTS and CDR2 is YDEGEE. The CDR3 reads CASSLIRNTEAFF. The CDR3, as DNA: TGTGCCAGCAGCTTGATACGGAACACTGAAGCTTTCTTT.

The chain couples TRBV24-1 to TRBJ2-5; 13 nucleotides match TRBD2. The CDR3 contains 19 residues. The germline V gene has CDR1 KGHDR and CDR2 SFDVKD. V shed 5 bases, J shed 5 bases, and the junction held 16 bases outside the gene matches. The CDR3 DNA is TGTGCCACCAGTGGAGTCCCTTTGACTAGCGGGGGGATGTCGGAGACCCAGTACTTC. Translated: CATSGVPLTSGGMSETQYF.

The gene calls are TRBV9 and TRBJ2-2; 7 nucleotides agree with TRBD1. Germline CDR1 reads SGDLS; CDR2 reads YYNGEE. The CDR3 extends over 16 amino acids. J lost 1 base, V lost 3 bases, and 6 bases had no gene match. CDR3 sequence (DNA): TGTGCCAGCAGCGCACAGGGGATCGGGAACACCGGGGAGCTGTTTTTT. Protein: CASSAQGIGNTGELFF.

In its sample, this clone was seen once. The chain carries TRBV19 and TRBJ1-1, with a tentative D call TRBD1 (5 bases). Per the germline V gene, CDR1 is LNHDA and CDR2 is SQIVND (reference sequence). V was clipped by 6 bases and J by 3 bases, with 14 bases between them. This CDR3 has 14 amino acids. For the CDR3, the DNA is TGTGCCAGTAGGGGGGAGTTACAACACACTGAAGCTTTCTTT. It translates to CASRGELQHTEAFF.

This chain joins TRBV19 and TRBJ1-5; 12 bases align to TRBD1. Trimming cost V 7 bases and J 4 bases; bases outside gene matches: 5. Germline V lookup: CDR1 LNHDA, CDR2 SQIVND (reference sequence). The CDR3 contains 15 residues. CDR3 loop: CASTGTGGWNQPQHF. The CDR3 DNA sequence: TGTGCCAGTACCGGGACAGGGGGCTGGAATCAGCCCCAGCATTTT.